These T cell receptor beta chains were read from a single sample in a study of regulatory T cells in long-lasting Graves disease. TCRdb itself ran the multiplex PCR reads through MiXCR, one entry per CDR3 protein. The table lists about 470,000 distinct CDR3 sequences, about a fifth of them singletons. The sequencing used peripheral blood mononuclear cells (PBMCs), collected when the disease was refractory, from a patient treated with antithyroid drugs. The source is a female donor with Graves disease. The CDR3 runs from the conserved cysteine through the conserved F or W. D genes are given only for firm matches. The listing skips clone size in some rows; elsewhere it reads once, few, many or a size class.

clone_size: many; j_call: TRBJ1-2; d_call: .; v_call: TRBV7-7; cdr3_length: 17; cdr3_aa: CASIEGELPGHNYGYTF; cdr3_nt: TGTGCTAGCATCGAAGGCGAACTACCGGGACACAATTATGGCTACACCTTC
clone_size: few; j_call: TRBJ1-2; d_call: .; v_call: TRBV5-1; cdr3_length: 15; cdr3_aa: CASSYSAWEVYGYTF; cdr3_nt: TGCGCCAGCAGCTATTCGGCGTGGGAGGTCTATGGCTACACCTTC
clone_size: .; j_call: TRBJ2-7; d_call: TRBD1; v_call: TRBV5-6; cdr3_length: 15; cdr3_aa: CASSPPGQGFYEQYF; cdr3_nt: TGTGCCAGCAGCCCCCCGGGACAGGGGTTCTACGAGCAGTACTTC
clone_size: many; j_call: TRBJ1-6; d_call: .; v_call: TRBV28; cdr3_length: 13; cdr3_aa: CASSFIIHHSLHF; cdr3_nt: TGTGCCAGCAGTTTCATAATCCATCATTCCCTCCACTTT
clone_size: many; j_call: TRBJ2-5; d_call: TRBD1; v_call: TRBV28; cdr3_length: 13; cdr3_aa: CASKDREKETQYF; cdr3_nt: TGTGCCAGCAAGGACAGGGAGAAAGAGACCCAGTACTTC
clone_size: many; j_call: TRBJ2-2; d_call: .; v_call: TRBV2; cdr3_length: 14; cdr3_aa: CASSEALRTGELFF; cdr3_nt: TGTGCCAGCAGTGAAGCGCTGAGAACCGGGGAGCTGTTTTTT
clone_size: few; j_call: TRBJ1-2; d_call: .; v_call: TRBV4-1; cdr3_length: 14; cdr3_aa: CASSQDGAGYGYTF; cdr3_nt: TGCGCCAGCAGCCAAGATGGGGCAGGATATGGCTACACCTTC
clone_size: .; j_call: TRBJ2-2; d_call: .; v_call: TRBV7-9; cdr3_length: 16; cdr3_aa: CASSSLWGGHTGELFF; cdr3_nt: TGTGCCAGCAGCTCCCTGTGGGGCGGACACACCGGGGAGCTGTTTTTT
clone_size: .; j_call: TRBJ2-3; d_call: TRBD2; v_call: TRBV6-2/TRBV6-3; cdr3_length: 14; cdr3_aa: CASSSGRDTDTQYF; cdr3_nt: TGTGCCAGCAGTAGCGGGAGGGACACAGATACGCAGTATTTT
clone_size: many; j_call: TRBJ1-2; d_call: TRBD1; v_call: TRBV27; cdr3_length: 16; cdr3_aa: CASSIGTATTKYGYTF; cdr3_nt: TGTGCCAGCAGTATAGGGACAGCTACAACTAAGTATGGCTACACCTTC
clone_size: many; j_call: TRBJ1-6; d_call: .; v_call: TRBV3-1; cdr3_length: 14; cdr3_aa: CASSQLGLGSPLHF; cdr3_nt: TGTGCCAGCAGCCAGCTGGGATTGGGTTCACCCCTCCACTTT
clone_size: .; j_call: TRBJ1-6; d_call: TRBD1; v_call: TRBV20-1; cdr3_length: 18; cdr3_aa: CSARDSGQGVLGNSPLHF; cdr3_nt: TGCAGTGCTAGAGATTCGGGACAGGGGGTTCTGGGTAATTCACCCCTCCACTTT
clone_size: many; j_call: TRBJ2-5; d_call: .; v_call: TRBV6-1; cdr3_length: 15; cdr3_aa: CASSEANRNQETQYF; cdr3_nt: TGTGCCAGCAGTGAAGCAAACAGAAACCAAGAGACCCAGTACTTC
clone_size: .; j_call: TRBJ1-1; d_call: .; v_call: TRBV12-3/TRBV12-4; cdr3_length: 14; cdr3_aa: CASSLGPPSTEAFF; cdr3_nt: TGTGCCAGCAGTCTGGGTCCTCCCAGCACTGAAGCTTTCTTT
clone_size: few; j_call: TRBJ1-1; d_call: .; v_call: TRBV20-1; cdr3_length: 11; cdr3_aa: CSPRRAREAFF; cdr3_nt: TGCAGTCCCCGGCGGGCCCGTGAAGCTTTCTTT
clone_size: .; j_call: TRBJ2-2; d_call: .; v_call: TRBV4-3; cdr3_length: 15; cdr3_aa: CASSQLTRNTGELFF; cdr3_nt: TGCGCCAGCAGCCAATTAACAAGGAACACCGGGGAGCTGTTTTTT
clone_size: many; j_call: TRBJ1-2; d_call: .; v_call: TRBV30; cdr3_length: 11; cdr3_aa: CAWKKVYGYTF; cdr3_nt: TGTGCCTGGAAGAAGGTCTATGGCTACACCTTC
clone_size: few; j_call: TRBJ2-2; d_call: .; v_call: TRBV6-1; cdr3_length: 14; cdr3_aa: CASSDVGGPGELFF; cdr3_nt: TGTGCCAGCAGCGACGTAGGAGGACCCGGGGAGCTGTTTTTT
clone_size: many; j_call: TRBJ2-2; d_call: .; v_call: TRBV30; cdr3_length: 15; cdr3_aa: CAWSAPGLLTGELFF; cdr3_nt: TGTGCCTGGAGTGCTCCCGGGCTCCTCACCGGGGAGCTGTTTTTT
clone_size: many; j_call: TRBJ2-7; d_call: .; v_call: TRBV13; cdr3_length: 13; cdr3_aa: CASSFESSYEQYF; cdr3_nt: TGTGCCAGCAGTTTCGAGAGCTCCTACGAGCAGTACTTC
clone_size: many; j_call: TRBJ1-6; d_call: .; v_call: TRBV28; cdr3_length: 12; cdr3_aa: CASSGSTAPLHF; cdr3_nt: TGTGCCAGCAGTGGCTCAACTGCACCCCTCCACTTT
clone_size: many; j_call: TRBJ2-7; d_call: TRBD1; v_call: TRBV3-1; cdr3_length: 15; cdr3_aa: CASSPGQGAAYEQYF; cdr3_nt: TGTGCCAGCAGCCCGGGACAGGGGGCGGCCTACGAGCAGTACTTC
clone_size: few; j_call: TRBJ2-5; d_call: TRBD2; v_call: TRBV11-1; cdr3_length: 21; cdr3_aa: CASSPHWLAGSPVGAKETQYF; cdr3_nt: TGTGCCAGCAGCCCCCACTGGCTAGCGGGCTCACCAGTGGGGGCCAAGGAGACCCAGTACTTC
clone_size: .; j_call: TRBJ2-4; d_call: .; v_call: TRBV11-2; cdr3_length: 14; cdr3_aa: CASSLEAVGNIQYF; cdr3_nt: TGTGCCAGCAGCTTAGAAGCGGTGGGAAACATTCAGTACTTC
clone_size: .; j_call: TRBJ2-7; d_call: .; v_call: TRBV7-9; cdr3_length: 14; cdr3_aa: CASSLGRQNYEQYF; cdr3_nt: TGTGCCAGCAGCTTAGGTCGGCAGAACTACGAGCAGTACTTC
clone_size: .; j_call: TRBJ1-1; d_call: TRBD1; v_call: TRBV19; cdr3_length: 13; cdr3_aa: CASLNRGDTEAFF; cdr3_nt: TGTGCCAGTCTTAACAGGGGGGACACTGAAGCTTTCTTT
clone_size: many; j_call: TRBJ1-5; d_call: .; v_call: TRBV2; cdr3_length: 15; cdr3_aa: CASSERFRGDQPQHF; cdr3_nt: TGTGCCAGCAGTGAAAGATTCAGGGGCGATCAGCCCCAGCATTTT
clone_size: once; j_call: TRBJ2-2; d_call: TRBD2; v_call: TRBV25-1; cdr3_length: 16; cdr3_aa: CASSPTGTSVPGELFF; cdr3_nt: TGTGCCAGCAGTCCCACCGGGACTAGCGTTCCCGGGGAGCTGTTTTTT
clone_size: .; j_call: TRBJ1-2; d_call: .; v_call: TRBV4-1; cdr3_length: 17; cdr3_aa: CAGSQPVLRARGEGYTF; cdr3_nt: TGCGCCGGCAGCCAACCGGTGTTGCGGGCCAGGGGTGAAGGCTACACCTTC
clone_size: many; j_call: TRBJ2-7; d_call: TRBD1; v_call: TRBV28; cdr3_length: 13; cdr3_aa: CASQTGPGVEQYF; cdr3_nt: TGTGCCTCTCAGACAGGGCCCGGAGTGGAGCAGTACTTC
clone_size: few; j_call: TRBJ2-1; d_call: .; v_call: TRBV7-3; cdr3_length: 13; cdr3_aa: CASSSPGGDEQFF; cdr3_nt: TGTGCCAGCAGCTCCCCCGGTGGCGATGAGCAGTTCTTC
clone_size: many; j_call: TRBJ2-5; d_call: TRBD2; v_call: TRBV29-1; cdr3_length: 14; cdr3_aa: CSAEGGRAEETQYF; cdr3_nt: TGCAGCGCCGAAGGCGGGAGGGCCGAAGAGACCCAGTACTTC
clone_size: many; j_call: TRBJ1-1; d_call: .; v_call: TRBV28; cdr3_length: 14; cdr3_aa: CASRETFGNTEAFF; cdr3_nt: TGTGCCAGCAGGGAGACATTCGGGAACACTGAAGCTTTCTTT
clone_size: .; j_call: TRBJ2-2; d_call: .; v_call: TRBV12-3/TRBV12-4; cdr3_length: 11; cdr3_aa: CATGGTGELFF; cdr3_nt: TGTGCCACCGGGGGCACCGGGGAGCTGTTTTTT
clone_size: few; j_call: TRBJ2-1; d_call: .; v_call: TRBV7-9; cdr3_length: 13; cdr3_aa: CASSGSGGKEQFF; cdr3_nt: TGTGCCAGCAGCGGATCGGGGGGCAAGGAGCAGTTCTTC
clone_size: few; j_call: TRBJ2-2; d_call: .; v_call: TRBV6-2/TRBV6-3; cdr3_length: 15; cdr3_aa: CASSEWGRSPGELFF; cdr3_nt: TGTGCCAGCAGTGAATGGGGCAGGTCTCCCGGGGAGCTGTTTTTT
clone_size: many; j_call: TRBJ1-1; d_call: .; v_call: TRBV7-8; cdr3_length: 15; cdr3_aa: CASSPWDNLNTEAFF; cdr3_nt: TGTGCCAGCAGCCCCTGGGACAATTTGAACACTGAAGCTTTCTTT
clone_size: .; j_call: TRBJ1-1; d_call: .; v_call: TRBV9; cdr3_length: 16; cdr3_aa: CASSSGLGALNTEAFF; cdr3_nt: TGTGCCAGCAGCTCAGGGTTGGGGGCCTTGAACACTGAAGCTTTCTTT
clone_size: few; j_call: TRBJ2-1; d_call: TRBD2; v_call: TRBV3-1; cdr3_length: 14; cdr3_aa: CASSQAGERGEQFF; cdr3_nt: TGTGCCAGCAGCCAAGCGGGGGAGCGGGGCGAGCAGTTCTTC
clone_size: few; j_call: TRBJ2-7; d_call: TRBD2; v_call: TRBV29-1; cdr3_length: 13; cdr3_aa: CSVDAGGSYEQYF; cdr3_nt: TGCAGCGTTGATGCGGGAGGCTCCTACGAGCAGTACTTC
clone_size: .; j_call: TRBJ1-4; d_call: .; v_call: TRBV6-5; cdr3_length: 12; cdr3_aa: CASSYRTGKLFF; cdr3_nt: TGTGCCAGCAGTTACCGGACCGGAAAACTGTTTTTT
clone_size: many; j_call: TRBJ2-7; d_call: TRBD2; v_call: TRBV20-1; cdr3_length: 14; cdr3_aa: CSARSGTSLYEQYF; cdr3_nt: TGCAGTGCTAGGTCCGGGACTAGCCTCTACGAGCAGTACTTC
clone_size: few; j_call: TRBJ2-7; d_call: .; v_call: TRBV3-1; cdr3_length: 16; cdr3_aa: CASSQDLGRMGHEQYF; cdr3_nt: TGTGCCAGCAGCCAAGATCTCGGGAGAATGGGCCACGAGCAGTACTTC
clone_size: few; j_call: TRBJ1-1; d_call: TRBD1; v_call: TRBV19; cdr3_length: 14; cdr3_aa: CASRPSNRQGEAFF; cdr3_nt: TGTGCCAGTAGACCCTCCAACCGACAGGGAGAAGCTTTCTTT
clone_size: .; j_call: TRBJ1-6; d_call: TRBD1; v_call: TRBV9; cdr3_length: 12; cdr3_aa: CASSQGESPLHF; cdr3_nt: TGTGCCAGCAGCCAGGGGGAATCACCCCTCCACTTT
clone_size: many; j_call: TRBJ2-2; d_call: .; v_call: TRBV6-2/TRBV6-3; cdr3_length: 13; cdr3_aa: CASSYRDPGELFF; cdr3_nt: TGTGCCAGCAGTTATCGGGATCCCGGGGAGCTGTTTTTT
clone_size: .; j_call: TRBJ1-1; d_call: TRBD1; v_call: TRBV7-9; cdr3_length: 14; cdr3_aa: CASSSGQGYAEAFF; cdr3_nt: TGTGCCAGCAGCTCGGGACAGGGTTACGCTGAAGCTTTCTTT
clone_size: many; j_call: TRBJ1-1; d_call: .; v_call: TRBV10-2; cdr3_length: 15; cdr3_aa: CASSPRGGGDTEAFF; cdr3_nt: TGCGCCAGCAGCCCCCGAGGCGGAGGGGACACTGAAGCTTTCTTT
clone_size: few; j_call: TRBJ1-6; d_call: .; v_call: TRBV6-1; cdr3_length: 17; cdr3_aa: CASSLTPRARNNSPLHF; cdr3_nt: TGTGCCAGCAGTCTCACACCCCGTGCCCGAAATAATTCACCCCTCCACTTT
clone_size: many; j_call: TRBJ1-5; d_call: TRBD1; v_call: TRBV6-5; cdr3_length: 16; cdr3_aa: CASSYSNRGPRQPQHF; cdr3_nt: TGTGCCAGCAGTTACTCGAACAGGGGGCCGCGTCAGCCCCAGCATTTT
clone_size: .; j_call: TRBJ2-3; d_call: .; v_call: TRBV6-9; cdr3_length: 13; cdr3_aa: CASSYAGTDTQYF; cdr3_nt: TGTGCCAGCAGTTATGCGGGGACAGATACGCAGTATTTT
clone_size: few; j_call: TRBJ1-5; d_call: .; v_call: TRBV20-1; cdr3_length: 13; cdr3_aa: CSARKDFNQPQHF; cdr3_nt: TGCAGTGCTAGAAAGGACTTCAATCAGCCCCAGCATTTT
clone_size: few; j_call: TRBJ2-7; d_call: .; v_call: TRBV13; cdr3_length: 14; cdr3_aa: CASSSGASFNEQYF; cdr3_nt: TGTGCCAGCAGCTCTGGTGCTAGTTTCAACGAGCAGTACTTC
clone_size: many; j_call: TRBJ2-7; d_call: TRBD1; v_call: TRBV7-9; cdr3_length: 18; cdr3_aa: CASSLGRLDGTGFTEQYF; cdr3_nt: TGTGCCAGCAGCTTGGGGCGACTCGACGGGACAGGCTTTACCGAGCAGTACTTC
clone_size: many; j_call: TRBJ2-5; d_call: TRBD2; v_call: TRBV2; cdr3_length: 15; cdr3_aa: CASSPRLAAQETQYF; cdr3_nt: TGTGCCAGCAGTCCACGACTAGCAGCGCAAGAGACCCAGTACTTC
clone_size: .; j_call: TRBJ2-2; d_call: .; v_call: TRBV9; cdr3_length: 15; cdr3_aa: CASSGTGPNTGELFF; cdr3_nt: TGTGCCAGCAGCGGAACGGGACCGAACACCGGGGAGCTGTTTTTT
clone_size: .; j_call: TRBJ2-5; d_call: TRBD2; v_call: TRBV7-9; cdr3_length: 16; cdr3_aa: CASSLRASGSRETQYF; cdr3_nt: TGTGCCAGCAGCTTACGCGCCAGCGGGAGTCGAGAGACCCAGTACTTC
clone_size: .; j_call: TRBJ2-3; d_call: TRBD2; v_call: TRBV27; cdr3_length: 14; cdr3_aa: CASSSGGPHRAQYF; cdr3_nt: TGTGCCAGCAGCTCGGGAGGGCCGCACCGGGCGCAGTATTTT